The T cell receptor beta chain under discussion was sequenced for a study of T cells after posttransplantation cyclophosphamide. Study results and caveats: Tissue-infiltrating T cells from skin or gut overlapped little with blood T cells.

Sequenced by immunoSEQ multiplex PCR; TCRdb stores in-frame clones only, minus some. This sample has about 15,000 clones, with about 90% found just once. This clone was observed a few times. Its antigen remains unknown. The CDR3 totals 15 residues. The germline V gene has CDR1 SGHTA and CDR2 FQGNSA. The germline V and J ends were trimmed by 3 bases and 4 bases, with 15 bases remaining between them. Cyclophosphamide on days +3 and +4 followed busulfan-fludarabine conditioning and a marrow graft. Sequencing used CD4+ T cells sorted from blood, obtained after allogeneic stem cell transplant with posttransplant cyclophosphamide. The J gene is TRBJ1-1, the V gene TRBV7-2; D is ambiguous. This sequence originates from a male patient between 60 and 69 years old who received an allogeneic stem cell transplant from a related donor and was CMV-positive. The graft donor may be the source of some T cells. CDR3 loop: CASSFPPGSGTEAFF. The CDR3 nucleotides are TGTGCCAGCAGCTTCCCCCCAGGTAGTGGCACTGAAGCTTTCTTT.